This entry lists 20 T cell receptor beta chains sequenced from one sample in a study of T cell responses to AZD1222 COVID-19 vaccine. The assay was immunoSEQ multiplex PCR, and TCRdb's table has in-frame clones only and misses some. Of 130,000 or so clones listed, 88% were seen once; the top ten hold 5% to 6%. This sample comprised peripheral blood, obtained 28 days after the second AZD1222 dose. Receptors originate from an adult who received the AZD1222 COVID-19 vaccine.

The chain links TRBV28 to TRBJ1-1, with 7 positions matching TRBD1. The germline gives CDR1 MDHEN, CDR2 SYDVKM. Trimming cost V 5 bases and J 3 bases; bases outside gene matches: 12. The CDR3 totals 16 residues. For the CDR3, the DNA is TGTGCCAGCAGTATACAGGGGATGTTTTTTGACACTGAAGCTTTCTTT. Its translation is CASSIQGMFFDTEAFF.

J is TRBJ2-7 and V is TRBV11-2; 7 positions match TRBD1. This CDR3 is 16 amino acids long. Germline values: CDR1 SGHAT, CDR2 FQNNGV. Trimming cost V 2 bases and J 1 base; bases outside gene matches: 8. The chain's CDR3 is CASSLLQGTGSYEQYF. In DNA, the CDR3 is TGTGCCAGCAGCTTACTACAGGGGACCGGATCCTACGAGCAGTACTTC.

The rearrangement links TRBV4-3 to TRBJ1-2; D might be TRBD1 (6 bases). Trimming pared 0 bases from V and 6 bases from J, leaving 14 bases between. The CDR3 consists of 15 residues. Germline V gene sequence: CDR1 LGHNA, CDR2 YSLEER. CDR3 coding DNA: TGCGCCAGCAGCCAAGACCCGTGGAGGACAGATGGCTACACCTTC. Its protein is CASSQDPWRTDGYTF.

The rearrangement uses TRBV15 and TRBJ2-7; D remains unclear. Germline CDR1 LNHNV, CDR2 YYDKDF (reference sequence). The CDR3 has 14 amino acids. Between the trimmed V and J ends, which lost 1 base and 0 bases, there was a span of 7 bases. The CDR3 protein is CATSRGEVSYEQYF. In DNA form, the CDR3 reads TGTGCCACCAGCAGAGGAGAGGTCTCCTACGAGCAGTACTTC.

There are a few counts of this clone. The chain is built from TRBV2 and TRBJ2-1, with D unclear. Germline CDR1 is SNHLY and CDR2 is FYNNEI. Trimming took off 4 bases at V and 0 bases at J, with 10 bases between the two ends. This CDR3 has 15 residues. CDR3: CASSALQNSYNEQFF. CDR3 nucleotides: TGTGCCAGCAGTGCACTACAAAACTCCTACAATGAGCAGTTCTTC.

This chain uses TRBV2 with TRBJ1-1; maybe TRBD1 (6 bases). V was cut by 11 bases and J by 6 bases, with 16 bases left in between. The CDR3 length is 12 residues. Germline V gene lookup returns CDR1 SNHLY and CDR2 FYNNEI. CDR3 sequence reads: CAARGFVAEAFF. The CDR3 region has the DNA TGTGCCGCCAGGGGTTTTGTAGCTGAAGCTTTCTTT.

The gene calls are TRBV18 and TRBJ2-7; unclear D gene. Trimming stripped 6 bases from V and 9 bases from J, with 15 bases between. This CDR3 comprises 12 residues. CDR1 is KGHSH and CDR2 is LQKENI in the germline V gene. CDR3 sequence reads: CASSAASSGQYF. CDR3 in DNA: TGTGCCAGCTCTGCCGCTTCCTCGGGGCAGTACTTC. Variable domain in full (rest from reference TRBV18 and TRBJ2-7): NAGVMQNPRHLVRRRGQEARLRCSPMKGHSHVYWYRQLPEEGLKFMVYLQKENIIDESGMPKERFSAEFPKEGPSILRIQQVVRGDSAAYFCASSAASSGQYFGPGTRLTVT.

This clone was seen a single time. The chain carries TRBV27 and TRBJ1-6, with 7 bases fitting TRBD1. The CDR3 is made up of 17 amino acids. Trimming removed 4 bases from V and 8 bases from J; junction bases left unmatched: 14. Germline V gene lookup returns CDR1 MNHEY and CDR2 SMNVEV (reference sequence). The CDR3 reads CASSSRRDSGYDSPLHF. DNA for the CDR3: TGTGCCAGCAGTTCTAGACGGGACAGTGGGTATGATTCACCCCTCCACTTT.

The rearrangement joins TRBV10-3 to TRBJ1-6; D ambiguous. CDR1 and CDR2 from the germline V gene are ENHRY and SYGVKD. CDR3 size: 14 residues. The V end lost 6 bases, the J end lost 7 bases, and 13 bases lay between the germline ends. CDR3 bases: TGTGCCATCAGCCCCCCAGGTTCCAATTCACCCCTCCACTTT. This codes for CAISPPGSNSPLHF.

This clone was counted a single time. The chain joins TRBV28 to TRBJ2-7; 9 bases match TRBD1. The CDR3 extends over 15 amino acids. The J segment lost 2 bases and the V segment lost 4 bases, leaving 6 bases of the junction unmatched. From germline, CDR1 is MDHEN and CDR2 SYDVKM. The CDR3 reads CASSSPGQGPYEQYF. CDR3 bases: TGTGCCAGCAGTTCTCCGGGACAGGGTCCCTACGAGCAGTACTTC.

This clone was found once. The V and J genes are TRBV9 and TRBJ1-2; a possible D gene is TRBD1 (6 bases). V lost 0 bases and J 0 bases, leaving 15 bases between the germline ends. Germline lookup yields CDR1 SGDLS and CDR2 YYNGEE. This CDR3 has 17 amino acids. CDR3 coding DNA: TGTGCCAGCAGCGTAGCTACAAACAGGGCTTCTAACTATGGCTACACCTTC. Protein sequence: CASSVATNRASNYGYTF.

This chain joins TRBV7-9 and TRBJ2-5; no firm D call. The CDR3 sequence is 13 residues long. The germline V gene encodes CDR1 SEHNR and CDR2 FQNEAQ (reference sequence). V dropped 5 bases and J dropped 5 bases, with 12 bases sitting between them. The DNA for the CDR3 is TGTGCCAGCAGCGAACGGATTGGGGAGACCCAGTACTTC. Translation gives CASSERIGETQYF.

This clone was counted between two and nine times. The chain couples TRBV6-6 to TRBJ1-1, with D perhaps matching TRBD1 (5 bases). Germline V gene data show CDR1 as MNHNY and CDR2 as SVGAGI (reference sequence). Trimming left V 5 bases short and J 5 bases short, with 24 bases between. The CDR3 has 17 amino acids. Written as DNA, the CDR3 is TGTGCCAGCAGTCTCAACGGCGGGGGGAGAGTCTCAACTGAAGCTTTCTTT. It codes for CASSLNGGGRVSTEAFF.

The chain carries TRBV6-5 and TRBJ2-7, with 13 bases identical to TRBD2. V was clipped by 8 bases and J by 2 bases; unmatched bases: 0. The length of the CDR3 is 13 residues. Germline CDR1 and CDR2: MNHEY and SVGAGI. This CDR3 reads CASGLAGAYEQYF. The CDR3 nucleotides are TGTGCCAGCGGACTAGCGGGGGCCTACGAGCAGTACTTC.

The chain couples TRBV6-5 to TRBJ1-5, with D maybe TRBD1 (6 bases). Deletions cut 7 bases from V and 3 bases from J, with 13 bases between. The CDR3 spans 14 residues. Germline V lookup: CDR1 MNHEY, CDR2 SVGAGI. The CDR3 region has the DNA TGTGCCAGCAAACCAGGACAGCACAATCAGCCCCAGCATTTT. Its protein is CASKPGQHNQPQHF.

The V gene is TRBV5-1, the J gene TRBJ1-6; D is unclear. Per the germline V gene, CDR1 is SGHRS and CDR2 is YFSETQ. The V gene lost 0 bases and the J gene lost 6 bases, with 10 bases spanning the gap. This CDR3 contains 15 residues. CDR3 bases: TGCGCCAGCAGCTTGGAAGTTACCCCTAATTCACCCCTCCACTTT. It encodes CASSLEVTPNSPLHF.

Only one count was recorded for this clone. CDR3 loop: CASSIEGNTIYF. In DNA, the CDR3 is TGTGCCAGTAGTATAGAGGGGAACACCATATATTTT. This sequence joins TRBV19 and TRBJ1-3; D ambiguous. Looked up from germline, CDR1 is LNHDA and CDR2 is SQIVND (reference sequence). The CDR3 length is 12 residues. Trimming took off 0 bases at V and 7 bases at J, with 4 bases between the two ends.

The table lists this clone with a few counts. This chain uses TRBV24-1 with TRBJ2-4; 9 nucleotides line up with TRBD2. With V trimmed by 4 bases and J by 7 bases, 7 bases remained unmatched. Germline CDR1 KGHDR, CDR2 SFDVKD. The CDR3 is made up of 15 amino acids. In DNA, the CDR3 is TGTGCCACCAGTGAATCCGGGACTAGCAGGAACATTCAGTACTTC. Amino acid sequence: CATSESGTSRNIQYF.

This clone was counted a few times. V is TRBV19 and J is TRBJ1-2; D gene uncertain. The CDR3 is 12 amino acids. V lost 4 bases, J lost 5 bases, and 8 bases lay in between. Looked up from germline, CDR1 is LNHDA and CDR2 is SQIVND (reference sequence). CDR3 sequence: CASSTRPYGYTF. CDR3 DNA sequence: TGTGCCAGTAGTACCCGACCTTATGGCTACACCTTC.

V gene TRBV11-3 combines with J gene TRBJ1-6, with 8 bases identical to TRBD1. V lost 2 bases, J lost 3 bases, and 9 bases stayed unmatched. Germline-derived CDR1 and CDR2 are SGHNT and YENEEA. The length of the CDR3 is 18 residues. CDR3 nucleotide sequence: TGTGCCAGCAGCTTACGGACAGGGAGGAGCCACTATAATTCACCCCTCCACTTT. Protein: CASSLRTGRSHYNSPLHF.